This paragraph reports one T cell receptor beta chain. What it binds is not known. This sample was included in a study of T cell responses to AZD1222 COVID-19 vaccine. Study-level findings and limits: Nearly half of spike-specific TCRs reportedly target unmutated variant regions. The donor group comprised mostly white British people and more females; the analysis possibly underestimated clonal diversity. At study baseline, merely five or six AZD1222 recipients were seropositive.

The V gene end was trimmed by 4 bases and the J gene end by 7 bases; junction bases not matched to a gene: 7. This CDR3 comprises 14 residues. Looked up from germline, CDR1 is MNHEY and CDR2 is SVGEGT. Assay: immunoSEQ multiplex PCR; the TCRdb copy retains only in-frame clones and omits some. The sample shows about 77,000 clones, roughly 90% of them seen only once. Pooling was applied to second doses at about 4 or about 12 weeks. This specimen consisted of peripheral blood, obtained 28 days after the second AZD1222 dose. This chain connects TRBV6-2 or TRBV6-3 to TRBJ1-2; TRBD1 agrees at 9 bases. This sequence was found in an adult who received the AZD1222 COVID-19 vaccine. CDR3 sequence: CASSSGTGTGGYTF. The CDR3 nucleotides are TGTGCCAGCAGTTCCGGGACAGGGACAGGTGGCTACACCTTC.